The present T cell receptor beta chain was sequenced within a study of T cell clonality in common variable immunodeficiency (dated by TCRdb to about 2015). The study at large found these results: Fewer deletions and N-nucleotide insertions were reportedly observed in CVID TCRbeta sequences, and highly modified clones with 13 or more V deletions were reportedly absent from CVID TCRbeta sequences. Even though DNA input was the same, control samples had an average of about 90,000 unique sequences each, compared with approximately 30,000 in CVID samples. TCRbeta clonality was higher in CVID subjects than in healthy controls (t-test p = 0.018), and the increase was most characteristic of about a third of subjects. It was noted by the authors that sequencing of the repertoires of T cell subpopulations would be needed to clarify the cause of the increased clonality in CVID. Correlations between repertoire features and clinical complications were limited by patient heterogeneity within the CVID cohort. Fewer TCRbeta clones were shared among CVID subjects than among healthy controls (p < 0.0001).

For sequencing, equivalent amounts of genomic DNA were input from CVID and control samples. For every sample, a 60 bp segment covering the rearranged TCRbeta CDR3 region was amplified and then sequenced. The immunoSEQ assay, a bias-corrected multiplex PCR combined with high-throughput sequencing, was used to amplify TCRbeta. Per the original workflow: Each unique nucleotide sequence was treated as a clone and annotated with V, D and J genes, copy number and frequency. Sequences were labeled productive if in frame, and non-productive if out of frame or containing stop codons. Clonality was calculated from Shannon's entropy as previously described. The predicted amino acid sequences of productive clones were used to derive the mean CDR3 Kyte-Doolittle hydropathy. Scaled V gene usage was hierarchically clustered using Manhattan distance and complete linkage with the R hclust function. Sharing of clones by CDR3 amino acid sequence was evaluated through resampling of 12 repertoires per group over 100 rounds. Repertoires were searched for approximately 70 published EBV-specific and about 250 published CMV-specific TCRbeta sequences. Analysis left out a couple of CVID samples that produced under 10,000 sequences, so a few dozen CVID repertoires remained. TCRdb retrieved this table from immuneACCESS and kept in-frame rearrangements only. Not all clones are present; in checked studies, unresolved V genes account for under half, and no reason is known for the remainder. The D gene and trimming were derived from the DNA, and the V and J assignments and clone size from that table. The table shows about 42,000 clones here, with no singletons. Approximately 1.3% of the sample goes to the ten largest clones.

CDR1 and CDR2 are read off the germline V gene as KGHSH and LQKENI. Inclusive of the bounding cysteine and phenylalanine, the CDR3 is 16 residues long. The 39 bases shown cover part of the CDR3, and their frame starts at base 1. The V end gives up 2 bases and the J end 6 bases, leaving 6 bases in the junction not matched to a gene. This clone was seen ten or more times. What this receptor recognizes is not known. The CDR3 end lies 3 residues beyond the end of the read and is filled in from the germline J gene. Both CVID patients and healthy controls were predominantly of Caucasian heritage. Heparinized peripheral whole blood samples of about 4.5 to 9 ml were collected from each donor. Genomic DNA from adults with common variable immune deficiency (CVID) and from healthy adult controls was used to sequence TCRbeta CDR3 repertoires. The control group comprised some 22 healthy adult volunteers, roughly twelve female and 10 male, aged roughly 20 to 66 years with a mean age of approximately 35. Diluted blood was density-centrifuged over Hypaque 1077 or Ficoll-Paque to isolate peripheral blood mononuclear cells. Genomic DNA was obtained from unsorted mononuclear cells through either Qiagen column purification or a centrifugation-based method.

Sequences were obtained from peripheral blood mononuclear cells. The V gene is TRBV18 and the J gene is TRBJ1-6; TRBD1 agrees with 8 junctional bases. The sequence came from a person aged 18-69 years in good health. The CDR3 bases that were read are TGTGCCAGCTCACCATTACAGGGGGTTGGTAATTCACCC. It codes for CASSPLQGVGNSP. The whole CDR3 sequence is CASSPLQGVGNSPLHF.